The clone carrying this T cell receptor beta chain was observed a few times. Its antigen is not known. This entry belongs to a study of CD8+ T cells in alopecia areata. Findings and caveats of the study: Normal skin's resident alphabeta T cells are sequenced alongside lesional scalp T cells.

The sequencing template was cDNA reverse transcribed from extracted RNA. Sequencing used immunoSEQ multiplex PCR; TCRdb keeps in-frame clones, though not all of them. The table has some 130,000 clones, about three fifths seen once. V shed 1 base and J 1 base; nucleotides not matched to a gene: 3. Germline V gene data show CDR1 as LGHNA and CDR2 as YNFKEQ. This CDR3 region has 16 residues. The receptor was isolated from a human donor with alopecia areata. The sequences come from CD4+ T cells sorted from blood, collected at week 0. The rearrangement links TRBV4-2 to TRBJ2-5; 10 nucleotides match TRBD1. Here the CDR3 reads CASSQARTGGQETQYF. For the CDR3, the DNA is TGTGCCAGCAGCCAAGCGCGGACAGGGGGCCAAGAGACCCAGTACTTC.